This T cell receptor (beta chain) derives from a study of shared clonotypes between healthy human individuals. This CDR3 has 13 residues. CD45RO-negative cells were positively selected for CCR7, leaving out terminally differentiated effector memory CD45RA+ cells. Produced via immunoSEQ multiplex PCR; TCRdb's table is partial and in-frame only. The sample lists roughly 590,000 clones; around 95% were seen once. Input material: naive CD8+ T cells sorted from blood. The sequence derives from a woman aged 25 to 39 in good health. This chain links TRBV21-1 with TRBJ2-3; no DNA check was done on the table's D call, TRBD2. TRBV21-1 is a listed pseudogene. CDR3 DNA: TGTGCCAGCAGCAAATCCCCGGAGGATACGCAGTATTTT. As protein: CASSKSPEDTQYF.